A selection of T cell receptor beta chains follows, all from one sample in a study of siplizumab effects on memory and regulatory T cells. Libraries were prepared by immunoSEQ multiplex PCR; TCRdb keeps only in-frame clonotypes and omits some of them. The top ten hold 1% to 1.5% of the sample, which has about 100,000 clones, about 95% seen once. Input material: non-Treg CD4+ T cells sorted from blood. The receptors shown here come from a human donor in good health. Both conserved end residues are part of each CDR3. The D gene is left open where the match is weak. Part of the rows lack a size; the others show once, few, many or a class for expanded clones.

CDR3 DNA: TGTGCCAGCAGTCCGGTGGGGGGAAGCAAAGGAAAGCAGTACTTC; CDR3 protein: CASSPVGGSKGKQYF; D gene: -; J gene: TRBJ2-7; V gene: TRBV25-1; clone size: -
CDR3 DNA: TGTGCCAGCAGCTTATTTACTAGCGGGAGGGAGACCCAGTACTTC; CDR3 protein: CASSLFTSGRETQYF; D gene: TRBD2; J gene: TRBJ2-5; V gene: TRBV7-8; clone size: -
CDR3 DNA: TGTGCCATCAGTGAGAATAGGGGCAGTACTAACTATGGCTACACCTTC; CDR3 protein: CAISENRGSTNYGYTF; D gene: -; J gene: TRBJ1-2; V gene: TRBV10-3; clone size: -
CDR3 DNA: TGTGCCAGCAGCTCTTGGACAGGCACTGAAGCTTTCTTT; CDR3 protein: CASSSWTGTEAFF; D gene: TRBD1; J gene: TRBJ1-1; V gene: TRBV7-9; clone size: -
CDR3 DNA: TGTGCCAGCAGCTCGGGACTAGCGGAAACCTACGAGCAGTACTTC; CDR3 protein: CASSSGLAETYEQYF; D gene: TRBD2; J gene: TRBJ2-7; V gene: TRBV11-2; clone size: -
CDR3 DNA: TGTGCCAGCAGTCCCCGGACCGGGACAGGGGGCACCGGGGAGCTGTTTTTT; CDR3 protein: CASSPRTGTGGTGELFF; D gene: TRBD1; J gene: TRBJ2-2; V gene: TRBV28; clone size: -
CDR3 DNA: TGTGCCAGCAGCTCCTCCTACGAGCAGTACTTC; CDR3 protein: CASSSSYEQYF; D gene: -; J gene: TRBJ2-7; V gene: TRBV12-1; clone size: -
CDR3 DNA: TGTGCCAGCAGAAAAGACCCGGGAGGGGGACCCCAGCATTTT; CDR3 protein: CASRKDPGGGPQHF; D gene: -; J gene: TRBJ1-5; V gene: TRBV6-5; clone size: -
CDR3 DNA: TGTGCCAGCAGTGCTTCAGCCCCAGATACGCAGTATTTT; CDR3 protein: CASSASAPDTQYF; D gene: -; J gene: TRBJ2-3; V gene: TRBV13; clone size: -
CDR3 DNA: TGTGCCAGTAGTGTGGACAGGGGGCGAAGCAATCAGCCCCAGCATTTT; CDR3 protein: CASSVDRGRSNQPQHF; D gene: TRBD1; J gene: TRBJ1-5; V gene: TRBV19; clone size: -
CDR3 DNA: TGTGCCAGCAGCCCACGGACAGGGGAGAACACTGAAGCTTTCTTT; CDR3 protein: CASSPRTGENTEAFF; D gene: TRBD1; J gene: TRBJ1-1; V gene: TRBV11-2; clone size: -
CDR3 DNA: TGCAGCGTTGAAGAACTCATGGCCACAGATACGCAGTATTTT; CDR3 protein: CSVEELMATDTQYF; D gene: -; J gene: TRBJ2-3; V gene: TRBV29-1; clone size: -
CDR3 DNA: TGTGCCAGCAGCAAAGGACAGGGGAGAAGCTACGAGCAGTACTTC; CDR3 protein: CASSKGQGRSYEQYF; D gene: TRBD1; J gene: TRBJ2-7; V gene: TRBV11-2; clone size: -
CDR3 DNA: TGTGCCAGCAGCTTAACAAATGGTGGAAACACCATATATTTT; CDR3 protein: CASSLTNGGNTIYF; D gene: -; J gene: TRBJ1-3; V gene: TRBV5-4; clone size: -
CDR3 DNA: TGTGCCAGCAGCGGTGGGGGAATCGAGCAGTACTTC; CDR3 protein: CASSGGGIEQYF; D gene: -; J gene: TRBJ2-7; V gene: TRBV28; clone size: -
CDR3 DNA: TGTGCCAGTAGTCCCTTACGAGAGCAAGAGACCCAGTACTTC; CDR3 protein: CASSPLREQETQYF; D gene: -; J gene: TRBJ2-5; V gene: TRBV19; clone size: once
CDR3 DNA: TGTGCCAGCAGTGAGTGGGACAGGGGTATTAATGAAAAACTGTTTTTT; CDR3 protein: CASSEWDRGINEKLFF; D gene: TRBD1; J gene: TRBJ1-4; V gene: TRBV6-1; clone size: -